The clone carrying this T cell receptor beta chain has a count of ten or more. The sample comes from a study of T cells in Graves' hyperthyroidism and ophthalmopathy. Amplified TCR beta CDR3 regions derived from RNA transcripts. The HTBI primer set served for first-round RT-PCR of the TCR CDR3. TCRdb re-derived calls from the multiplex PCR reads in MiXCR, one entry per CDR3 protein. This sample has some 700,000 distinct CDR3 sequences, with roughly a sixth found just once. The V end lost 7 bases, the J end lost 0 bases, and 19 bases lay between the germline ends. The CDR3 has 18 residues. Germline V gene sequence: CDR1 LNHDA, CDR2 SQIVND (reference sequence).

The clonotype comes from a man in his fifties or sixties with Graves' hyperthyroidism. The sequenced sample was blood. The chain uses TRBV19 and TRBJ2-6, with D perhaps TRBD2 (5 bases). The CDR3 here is CASINLTLRDSGANVLTF. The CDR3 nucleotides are TGTGCCAGTATCAACTTAACCCTCCGGGACTCTGGGGCCAACGTCCTGACTTTC.